This T cell receptor (beta chain) was sequenced during a study of response to subunit inactivated influenza vaccine. The study's findings and limits: T cells newly recruited by each seasonal influenza vaccination are few, the authors suggested.

The V gene's germline CDR1 is SEHNR and CDR2 FQNEAQ (reference sequence). The CDR3 length is 17 residues. TCRdb passed the RT-PCR reads through MiXCR, listing each CDR3 protein once. Altogether 650,000 to 800,000 distinct CDR3 sequences are present, around 13% being singletons, with the ten largest covering less than 7%. Details on this clonotype: Its cognate antigen is unknown. The junction does not match germline at one end; this may be a read error.

The source was PBMCs from blood, collected approximately 15 days before vaccination. The source of this sequence is a man between 50 and 59 years old who received an inactivated influenza vaccine. V gene TRBV7-9 combines with J gene TRBJ2-7; D could derive from TRBD1 or TRBD2 (5 bases each). CDR3 in amino acids: CASSLARSGPLSYEQNF. The CDR3 DNA reads TGTGCCAGCAGCTTAGCGCGTTCGGGGCCTCTGTCCTACGAGCAGAACTTC.